The next 18 T cell receptor beta chains were all read from a single sample in a study of Graves' ophthalmopathy and Graves' hyperthyroidism. Amplification of the TCR beta CDR3 regions used RNA transcripts (as template). Scientists carried out first-round RT-PCR using HTBI primers and then a second-round multiplex PCR. TCRdb re-called the multiplex PCR reads with MiXCR, one entry per CDR3 protein. The repertoire holds about 160,000 distinct CDR3 sequences, with 37% as singletons. Sample: peripheral blood. The receptors shown here come from a woman aged 40 to 49 with Graves' ophthalmopathy.

This clonotype was seen ten or more times. The J gene is TRBJ1-1, the V gene TRBV6-5; D is uncertain. Germline CDR1 reads MNHEY; CDR2 reads SVGAGI. V was cut by 0 bases and J by 7 bases, with 15 bases left in between. This CDR3 comprises 15 residues. The CDR3 bases are TGTGCCAGCAGTTACTCGGTTAGCGGTTTACGTGAAGCTTTCTTT. The encoded protein is CASSYSVSGLREAFF.

This chain uses TRBV30 with TRBJ1-5; D unclear. The CDR3 length is 12 residues. Per the germline V gene, CDR1 is GTSNPN and CDR2 is SVGIG (reference sequence). Trimming took 7 bases from V and 7 from J, leaving 14 bases between them. CDR3 DNA sequence: TGTGCCTCGAGGTCAGGACGGCAGCCCCAGCATTTT. It codes for CASRSGRQPQHF. Variable domain in full (rest from reference TRBV30 and TRBJ1-5): SQTIHQWPATLVQPVGSPLSLECTVEGTSNPNLYWYRQAAGRGLQLLFYSVGIGQISSEVPQNLSASRPQDRQFILSSKKLLLSDSGFYLCASRSGRQPQHFGDGTRLSIL.

There are many counts of this clonotype. The rearrangement uses TRBV28 and TRBJ2-7; 11 nucleotides line up with TRBD2. CDR3 length: 15 residues. V shed 2 bases and J 4 bases; nucleotides not matched to a gene: 4. The germline V gene has CDR1 MDHEN and CDR2 SYDVKM. The DNA for the CDR3 is TGTGCCAGCAGTTTAACGGGACTAGCGGTTTACGAGCAGTACTTC. This gives the protein CASSLTGLAVYEQYF.

This chain joins TRBV9 and TRBJ2-5; 11 nucleotides match TRBD1. Per the germline V gene, CDR1 is SGDLS and CDR2 is YYNGEE. The CDR3 consists of 16 residues. Trimming removed 4 bases from V and 2 bases from J; junction bases left unmatched: 7. The CDR3 loop reads CASSTRTGGKQETQYF. The CDR3 DNA reads as TGTGCCAGCAGCACTCGGACAGGGGGCAAGCAAGAGACCCAGTACTTC.

The chain has TRBV12-3 or TRBV12-4 and TRBJ2-2, with TRBD1 identical over 9 bases. The CDR3 is 17 amino acids. With V trimmed by 7 bases and J by 8 bases, 17 bases remained unmatched. In nucleotides, the CDR3 is TGTGCCAGCACCTTCCTGCCCGGGACAGGGCCGTCGGGGGAGCTGTTTTTT. It yields the protein CASTFLPGTGPSGELFF.

This clonotype occurred a few times. This chain joins TRBV6-1 and TRBJ1-2, with unresolved D. V lost 7 bases, J lost 2 bases, and 8 bases lay in between. CDR3 length equals 12 residues. Per the germline V gene, CDR1 is MNHNS and CDR2 is SASEGT. The CDR3 sequence: CASTGGNYGYTF. The CDR3 DNA reads as TGTGCCAGCACCGGCGGAAACTATGGCTACACCTTC.

The chain employs TRBV20-1 and TRBJ1-6, with D possibly being TRBD1 (5 bases). The germline V gene encodes CDR1 DFQATT and CDR2 SNEGSKA (reference sequence). The CDR3 spans 13 residues. Trimming removed 6 bases from V and 7 bases from J, with 13 bases in between. The CDR3 nucleotides read TGCAGTGCGGCGGGACGGGCAAATTCACCCCTCCACTTT. Translated, it gives CSAAGRANSPLHF.

This clonotype was detected ten times or more. The chain recombines TRBV6-2 or TRBV6-3 with TRBJ1-5; TRBD1 might be the D (6 bases). The V end lost 5 bases, the J end lost 1 base, and 15 bases lay between the germline ends. Germline V CDR1 and CDR2: MNHEY, SVGEGT. The CDR3 contains 16 residues. This CDR3 is CASSRRIRGSNQPQHF. The CDR3 DNA reads as TGTGCCAGCAGTCGGCGGATCAGGGGAAGCAATCAGCCCCAGCATTTT.

This clonotype was detected ten times or more. The V gene is TRBV7-9, the J gene TRBJ1-1; no reliable D call. V lost 5 bases and J lost 0, with 10 bases in between. The length of the CDR3 is 14 residues. The germline gives CDR1 SEHNR, CDR2 FQNEAQ (reference sequence). CDR3 sequence: CASSRDAMNTEAFF. The CDR3 DNA follows: TGTGCCAGCAGCAGAGATGCGATGAACACTGAAGCTTTCTTT.

This chain links TRBV5-1 with TRBJ1-2, with D unclear. The germline V gene encodes CDR1 SGHRS and CDR2 YFSETQ. The V gene lost 0 bases and the J gene lost 6 bases, with 12 bases spanning the gap. This CDR3 comprises 14 residues. The CDR3 nucleotides read TGCGCCAGCAGCTTGGAGGTAGGCGGCGATGGCTACACCTTC. Its protein is CASSLEVGGDGYTF.

There are many counts of this clonotype. The chain links TRBV7-2 to TRBJ1-1; D is unresolved. Germline V gene sequence: CDR1 SGHTA, CDR2 FQGNSA. The CDR3 has 13 amino acids. V lost 1 base and J lost 5, with 8 bases in between. This CDR3 reads CASSLVPGTEAFF. The DNA for the CDR3 is TGTGCCAGCAGCTTAGTTCCGGGGACTGAAGCTTTCTTT.

The rearrangement links TRBV12-3 or TRBV12-4 to TRBJ2-2, with 9 bases fitting TRBD2. V lost 8 bases to trimming and J lost 5 bases; unmatched junction nucleotides: 6. This CDR3 has 14 residues. CDR3 DNA sequence: TGTGCCAGCTCCAGCGGGAGGTGGACCGGGGAGCTGTTTTTT. Translating it yields CASSSGRWTGELFF.

This clonotype was observed at least ten times. The chain employs TRBV9 and TRBJ1-1; TRBD1 matches 12 bases. CDR3 length equals 14 residues. Germline assignment: CDR1 SGDLS and CDR2 YYNGEE. V dropped 4 bases and J dropped 6; count of bases not matched to a gene: 4. CDR3 DNA sequence: TGTGCCAGCAGCCTAGGGACAGGGGGCTCTGAAGCTTTCTTT. This codes for CASSLGTGGSEAFF. Drawing the rest from reference TRBV9 and TRBJ1-1, the complete variable domain is DSGVTQTPKHLITATGQRVTLRCSPRSGDLSVYWYQQSLDQGLQFLIQYYNGEERAKGNILERFSAQQFPDLHSELNLSSLELGDSALYFCASSLGTGGSEAFFGQGTRLTVV.

The chain links TRBV6-1 to TRBJ2-7; 7 nucleotides align to TRBD1. Germline CDR1 is MNHNS and CDR2 is SASEGT. Trimming cost V 8 bases and J 7 bases; bases outside gene matches: 17. CDR3 length: 15 residues. The CDR3 protein is CASPRVGQRPREQYF. The CDR3 coding sequence is TGTGCCAGCCCGAGGGTGGGACAGAGGCCTAGGGAGCAGTACTTC.

This clonotype was seen at least ten times. V is TRBV6-5 and J is TRBJ1-2; TRBD1 matches at 8 bases. V dropped 4 bases and J dropped 3; count of bases not matched to a gene: 4. The germline gives CDR1 MNHEY, CDR2 SVGAGI. There are 14 residues in the CDR3. CDR3 nucleotide sequence: TGTGCCAGCAGTTCTGGGGGACAGGACTATGGCTACACCTTC. Its translation: CASSSGGQDYGYTF.

This clonotype was counted once. The rearrangement uses TRBV11-2 and TRBJ1-1, with D perhaps matching TRBD1 (5 bases). Trimming removed 0 bases from V and 2 bases from J, with 13 bases in between. Germline V gene lookup returns CDR1 SGHAT and CDR2 FQNNGV. There are 16 residues in the CDR3. The CDR3 reads CASSLDGAVTNTEAFF. Here the CDR3 DNA reads TGTGCCAGCAGCTTAGATGGGGCAGTCACTAACACTGAAGCTTTCTTT.

This clonotype has just a few counts. The rearrangement uses TRBV20-1 and TRBJ2-7, with D possibly being TRBD2 (6 bases). This CDR3 region has 16 residues. The germline gives CDR1 DFQATT, CDR2 SNEGSKA (reference sequence). Trimming shortened V by 0 bases and J by 0 bases, and 15 bases separated the two germline ends. CDR3 sequence (DNA): TGCAGTGCTAGAGATCTGAGGCGGGGAGACTCCTACGAGCAGTACTTC. It translates to CSARDLRRGDSYEQYF.

This clonotype was picked up many times. This chain joins TRBV28 and TRBJ2-2; a weak D match, TRBD2 (5 bases). Trimming removed 2 bases at V and 6 bases at J, with 10 bases between. The CDR3 spans 14 residues. CDR1 is MDHEN, CDR2 SYDVKM, per germline. CDR3: CASSLTSWAGELFF. CDR3 in DNA: TGTGCCAGCAGTTTAACTAGTTGGGCCGGGGAGCTGTTTTTT.